The T cell receptor beta chain described here comes from a study of cytomegalovirus exposure and HLA in healthy donors. Germline loops: CDR1 SGHAT, CDR2 FQNNGV. V dropped 2 bases and J dropped 4 bases, with 14 bases sitting between them. The CDR3 runs to 15 residues. Every donor was a healthy person donating bone marrow. PCR amplification relied on 60 Vbeta primers (plus 13 Jbeta primers). Clones were read by immunoSEQ multiplex PCR, and TCRdb kept only the in-frame ones, dropping some. Here the sample spans under 130,000 clones, 60% to 70% being singletons. With regard to this clone: Its antigen is not identified.

Study-wide results and caveats: In terms of immune exposure information, only CMV serostatus was available.

The V and J genes are TRBV11-2 and TRBJ2-5; weak D call: TRBD2 (5 bases). Sequences were obtained from PBMCs. The receptor was derived from a woman aged 50 to 65 in good health and CMV-seronegative. CDR3 in DNA: TGTGCCAGCAGCTTAAGTAATGGAGGTGGAGAGACCCAGTACTTC. It codes for CASSLSNGGGETQYF.